The source of this TCR beta chain is a study of T-cell memory formation after mild COVID-19. Whole-study findings and limits: Day 15 to 85 contracting clones showed balanced CD4/CD8; later expanders leaned CD4+. For contracting clones, CD4+ ones sat mainly in CM and EM, CD8+ in EMRA.

On this clonotype itself: The antigen is unknown.

Employing constant-segment primers, 5'RACE generated TCR alpha and TCR beta cDNA libraries bearing sample barcodes and UMIs. TCRdb passed the 5' RACE reads through MiXCR, listing each CDR3 protein once. The sample includes 120,000 to 150,000 distinct CDR3 sequences, over 6% of them seen just once. The material sequenced was PBMCs or a T cell subset sorted from them (not recorded which). The clonotype was recovered from an adult woman who had mild COVID-19 (a few samples of this study predate the infection). Cell type and time point are not known.

CDR3 sequence reads: CASSQDPRVREETQYF. The CDR3 DNA follows: TGTGCCAGCAGCCAAGATCCTCGGGTGCGGGAAGAGACCCAGTACTTC. The V and J genes are TRBV3-1 and TRBJ2-5, with D maybe TRBD2 (5 bases). V lost 0 bases, J lost 3 bases, and 14 bases lay in between. CDR1 LGHDT and CDR2 YNNKEL come from the germline V gene (reference sequence). This CDR3 contains 16 residues.